The 8 T cell receptor beta chains given below trace back to one sample, sequenced in a study of T-cell reconstitution after alpha-beta-depleted transplantation in children. Unique molecular identifiers were incorporated when the TCRbeta library was constructed. In TCRdb, the PCR reads were re-called with MiXCR into one record per CDR3 protein. The table has some 500,000 distinct CDR3 sequences, about 31% seen once. This sample comprised PBMCs from the stem cell graft donor, obtained from the stem cell graft. All receptors derive from a human donor who donated a stem cell graft to a child with aplastic anemia.

This chain uses TRBV18 with TRBJ1-2; no clear D. Trimming left V 2 bases short and J 4 bases short, with 14 bases between. The CDR3 is 15 residues long. Germline V lookup: CDR1 KGHSH, CDR2 LQKENI. The CDR3 region has the DNA TGTGCCAGCTCACCAGCGGGCGAGGGTGGCTATGGCTACACCTTC. Its protein is CASSPAGEGGYGYTF.

In its sample, this clonotype was seen a few times. The CDR3 sequence is CASSLPQGAGRDNTGELFF. CDR3 nucleotide sequence: TGTGCCAGCAGCTTACCCCAAGGGGCCGGGAGGGACAACACCGGGGAGCTGTTTTTT. The chain combines TRBV11-2 with TRBJ2-2; TRBD2 aligns across 8 bases. CDR3 length: 19 residues. The germline V gene has CDR1 SGHAT and CDR2 FQNNGV. Trimming at V came to 2 bases and at J to 2 bases, leaving 13 bases not matched to a gene.

V gene TRBV29-1 combines with J gene TRBJ1-1; the D gene is possibly TRBD1 (6 bases). V was clipped by 2 bases and J by 5 bases, with 15 bases between them. Germline V gene lookup returns CDR1 SQVTM and CDR2 ANQGSEA. The CDR3 covers 14 residues. CDR3 bases: TGCAGCGTTGAAACCGGGGGCGGATTTACTGAAGCTTTCTTT. Translated, it gives CSVETGGGFTEAFF.

This clonotype showed up just a few times. The chain couples TRBV29-1 to TRBJ1-2, with TRBD1 as a possible D gene (5 bases). Germline values: CDR1 SQVTM, CDR2 ANQGSEA. The CDR3 totals 13 residues. Trimming removed 4 bases at V and 1 base at J, with 10 bases between. CDR3 nucleotides: TGCAGCGTTGGATCAGGGATTAACTATGGCTACACCTTC. Protein sequence: CSVGSGINYGYTF.

A word on this clonotype: Sequence at one end of the junction differs from germline and may be a read error. The J gene is TRBJ2-1, the V gene TRBV5-6; unclear D gene. Looked up from germline, CDR1 is SGHDT and CDR2 is YYEEEE. The CDR3 consists of 12 residues. The CDR3 region is CATSLVRDEQFF. For the CDR3, the DNA is TGTGCCACCAGCTTAGTCCGGGATGAGCAGTTCTTC.

J is TRBJ1-6 and V is TRBV27; 7 positions match TRBD1. This CDR3 has 15 residues. With V trimmed by 0 bases and J by 4 bases, 0 bases remained unmatched. The V gene's germline CDR1 is MNHEY and CDR2 SMNVEV (reference sequence). The CDR3 reads CASSLSGQYNSPLHF. In DNA, the CDR3 is TGTGCCAGCAGTTTATCGGGACAGTATAATTCACCCCTCCACTTT.

This chain links TRBV7-2 with TRBJ2-3, with TRBD2 matching 14 bases. Germline assignment: CDR1 SGHTA and CDR2 FQGNSA. The CDR3 runs to 17 residues. With V trimmed by 2 bases and J by 5 bases, 6 bases remained unmatched. The chain's CDR3 is CASSLRGLAGGIDTQYF. CDR3 bases: TGTGCCAGCAGCTTAAGAGGACTAGCGGGAGGAATAGATACGCAGTATTTT.

The chain uses TRBV20-1 and TRBJ2-3; possibly TRBD1 for D (6 bases). CDR3 length equals 11 residues. Germline V CDR1 and CDR2: DFQATT, SNEGSKA (reference sequence). The V end lost 5 bases, the J end lost 4 bases, and 7 bases lay between the germline ends. In DNA form, the CDR3 reads TGCAGTGCTCCAGGGGCAGATACGCAGTATTTT. This encodes CSAPGADTQYF.